Sequencing of this TCR beta chain was carried out in a study of CD8+ T cells in alopecia areata. Study results and caveats: Mice gave a clearer picture of TCR sharing than patients did, possibly for HLA-related reasons. Amid tofacitinib therapy, many expanded lesional clones stayed present in scalp and blood.

For this clone: Its specificity is unknown.

The germline V gene has CDR1 WSHSY and CDR2 SAAADI. Trimming shortened V by 4 bases and J by 2 bases, and 9 bases separated the two germline ends. This CDR3 contains 13 residues. Treatment meaning: oral pan-JAK inhibitor, 5-10 mg twice daily. It was from alopecia areata patients that lesional scalp punch biopsies and peripheral blood were collected. It was from PBMCs that CD4+ and CD8+ T cells were sorted. The authors extracted RNA and reverse transcribed it into cDNA as the sequencing template. Assay: immunoSEQ multiplex PCR; the TCRdb copy retains only in-frame clones and omits some. The sample holds about 92,000 clones, roughly 47% seen once.

The sample consisted of CD8+ T cells sorted from blood, taken at week 24, from a patient treated with tofacitinib. The V gene is TRBV10-2, the J gene TRBJ2-7; tentatively, D is TRBD1 (6 bases). The clonotype comes from a human donor with alopecia areata. This CDR3 is CASSVGQTYEQYF. In DNA form, the CDR3 reads TGCGCCAGCAGTGTTGGACAGACCTACGAGCAGTACTTC.